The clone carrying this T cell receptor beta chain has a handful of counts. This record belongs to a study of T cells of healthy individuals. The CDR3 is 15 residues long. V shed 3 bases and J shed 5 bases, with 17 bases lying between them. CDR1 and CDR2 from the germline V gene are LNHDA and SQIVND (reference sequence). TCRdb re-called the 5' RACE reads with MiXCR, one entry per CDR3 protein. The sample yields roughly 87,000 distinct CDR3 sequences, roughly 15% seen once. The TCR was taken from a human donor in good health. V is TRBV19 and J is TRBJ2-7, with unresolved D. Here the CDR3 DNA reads TGTGCCAGTAGTATTCGGGCGGTAAGTCAGAACGAGCAGTACTTC. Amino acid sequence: CASSIRAVSQNEQYF.